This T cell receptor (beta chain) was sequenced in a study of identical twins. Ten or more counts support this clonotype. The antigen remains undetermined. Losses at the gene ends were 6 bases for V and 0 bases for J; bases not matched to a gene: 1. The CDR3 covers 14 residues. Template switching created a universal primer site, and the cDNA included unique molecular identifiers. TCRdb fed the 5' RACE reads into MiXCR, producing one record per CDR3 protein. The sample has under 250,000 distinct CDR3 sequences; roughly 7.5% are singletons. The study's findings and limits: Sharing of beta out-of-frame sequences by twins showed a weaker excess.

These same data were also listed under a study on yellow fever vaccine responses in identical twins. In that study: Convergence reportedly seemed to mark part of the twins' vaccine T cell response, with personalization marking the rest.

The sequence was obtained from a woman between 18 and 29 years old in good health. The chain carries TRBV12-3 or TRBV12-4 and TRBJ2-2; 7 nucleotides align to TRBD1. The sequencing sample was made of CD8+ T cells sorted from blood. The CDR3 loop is CASRQGSNTGELFF. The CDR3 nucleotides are TGTGCCAGCAGACAGGGGTCGAACACCGGGGAGCTGTTTTTT.